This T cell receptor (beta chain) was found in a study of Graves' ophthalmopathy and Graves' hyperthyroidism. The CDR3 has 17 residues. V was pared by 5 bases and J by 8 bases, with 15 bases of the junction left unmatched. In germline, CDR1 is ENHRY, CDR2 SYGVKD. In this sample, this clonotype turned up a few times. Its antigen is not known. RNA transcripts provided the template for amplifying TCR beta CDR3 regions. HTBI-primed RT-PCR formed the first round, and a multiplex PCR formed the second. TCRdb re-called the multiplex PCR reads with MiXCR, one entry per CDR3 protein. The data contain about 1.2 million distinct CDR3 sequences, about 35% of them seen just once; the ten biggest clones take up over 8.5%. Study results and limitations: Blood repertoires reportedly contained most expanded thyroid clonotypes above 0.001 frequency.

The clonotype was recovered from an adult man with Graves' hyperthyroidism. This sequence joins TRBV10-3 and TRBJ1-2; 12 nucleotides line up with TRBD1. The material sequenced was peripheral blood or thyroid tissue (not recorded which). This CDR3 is CAISLGSGTGGTGGYTF. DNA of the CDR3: TGTGCCATCAGTTTAGGGTCCGGGACAGGGGGCACCGGCGGCTACACCTTC.